One sample yielded the 18 T cell receptor beta chains listed below, sequenced in a study of cytomegalovirus exposure and HLA in healthy donors. The study ran its PCR with 60 Vbeta and 13 Jbeta primers. Method: immunoSEQ multiplex PCR; TCRdb's copy keeps in-frame clones and lacks some. This table has about 130,000 clones, about 80% appearing once. The sample comprised PBMCs. The receptors here all came from a man in his thirties or forties in good health and CMV-seronegative.

The chain links TRBV28 to TRBJ1-2; tentative D call: TRBD1 (6 bases). CDR1 is MDHEN and CDR2 is SYDVKM in the germline V gene. This CDR3 comprises 15 residues. Deletions cut 6 bases from V and 1 base from J, with 15 bases between. CDR3 sequence: CASRSPGQINYGYTF. DNA for the CDR3: TGTGCCAGCAGATCTCCAGGACAGATTAACTATGGCTACACCTTC.

J is TRBJ2-1 and V is TRBV19; possibly TRBD2 for D (6 bases). V was clipped by 7 bases and J by 5 bases, with 12 bases between them. This CDR3 is 13 amino acids long. The germline gives CDR1 LNHDA, CDR2 SQIVND (reference sequence). CDR3 sequence: CASNLREHNEQFF. For the CDR3, the DNA is TGTGCCAGTAACCTCCGGGAGCACAATGAGCAGTTCTTC. Variable domain in full (rest from reference TRBV19 and TRBJ2-1): DGGITQSPKYLFRKEGQNVTLSCEQNLNHDAMYWYRQDPGQGLRLIYYSQIVNDFQKGDIAEGYSVSREKKESFPLTVTSAQKNPTAFYLCASNLREHNEQFFGPGTRLTVL.

The count of this clone is one. V gene TRBV19 combines with J gene TRBJ1-2; TRBD1 agrees at 7 bases. This CDR3 comprises 14 residues. Germline CDR1 LNHDA, CDR2 SQIVND (reference sequence). Germline trimming cut 5 bases from V and 7 bases from J; bases unmatched to any gene: 10. The CDR3 protein is CASSRAGQLLGYTF. The CDR3 DNA sequence: TGTGCCAGTAGTCGGGCGGGACAGTTACTTGGCTACACCTTC.

V usage is TRBV30 and J usage is TRBJ2-2, with TRBD2 matching 7 bases. Germline V gene lookup returns CDR1 GTSNPN and CDR2 SVGIG (reference sequence). The CDR3 length is 17 residues. V was pared by 0 bases and J by 3 bases, with 10 bases of the junction left unmatched. The CDR3 region has the DNA TGTGCCTGGAGTGTACTGGGCGGGAGTGGGGACACCGGGGAGCTGTTTTTT. Its protein product is CAWSVLGGSGDTGELFF.

This clone occurred a few times. The chain is built from TRBV5-6 and TRBJ2-7; D is uncertain. Germline CDR1 and CDR2: SGHDT and YYEEEE. The CDR3 length is 12 residues. V lost 4 bases and J lost 6, with 11 bases in between. CDR3 sequence reads: CASSLWSSEQYF. The CDR3 DNA follows: TGTGCCAGCAGCCTATGGTCTAGCGAGCAGTACTTC.

The chain uses TRBV9 and TRBJ1-5; 8 positions agree with TRBD1. The length of the CDR3 is 16 residues. Germline V gives CDR1 SGDLS, CDR2 YYNGEE. J gave up 0 bases and V 3 bases, and 5 bases lay outside the gene matches. DNA for the CDR3: TGTGCCAGCAGCGAGGGGACAGGACTTAGCAATCAGCCCCAGCATTTT. Its translation: CASSEGTGLSNQPQHF.

The chain links TRBV25-1 to TRBJ2-4, with D perhaps matching TRBD2 (5 bases). Germline CDR1 and CDR2: MGHDK and SYGVNS. CDR3 length: 12 amino acids. The germline V and J ends were trimmed by 4 bases and 7 bases, with 8 bases remaining between them. CDR3 in DNA: TGTGCCAGCAGTGCACTAGGGAACATTCAGTACTTC. Protein: CASSALGNIQYF.

The J gene is TRBJ2-7, the V gene TRBV28, with a tentative D call TRBD1 (6 bases). This CDR3 region has 17 residues. Germline V gives CDR1 MDHEN, CDR2 SYDVKM. Trimming pared 6 bases from V and 1 base from J, leaving 22 bases between. DNA for the CDR3: TGTGCCAGCAGCCCATTCCCCCGGGACACGTTTTCCTACGAGCAGTACTTC. Protein: CASSPFPRDTFSYEQYF. The variable domain in full, with the rest retrieved from reference TRBV28 and TRBJ2-7, is DVKVTQSSRYLVKRTGEKVFLECVQDMDHENMFWYRQDPGLGLRLIYFSYDVKMKEKGDIPEGYSVSREKKERFSLILESASTNQTSMYLCASSPFPRDTFSYEQYFGPGTRLTVT.

This clone came up once. This specimen includes other DNA sequences encoding the same CDR3. V usage is TRBV5-1 and J usage is TRBJ2-5; D uncertain. Germline V CDR1 and CDR2: SGHRS, YFSETQ. The CDR3 runs to 11 residues. V dropped 4 bases and J dropped 2 bases, with 3 bases sitting between them. The CDR3, as DNA: TGCGCCAGCAGCCTTCAAGAGACCCAGTACTTC. Translated, it gives CASSLQETQYF.

This clone was seen only a few times. J is TRBJ1-6 and V is TRBV19, with 10 bases lining up with TRBD1. With 6 bases clipped from V and 8 bases from J, the junction kept 10 bases outside the gene matches. The CDR3 extends over 16 amino acids. CDR1 is LNHDA and CDR2 is SQIVND in the germline V gene (reference sequence). The CDR3 DNA follows: TGTGCCAGTAGCATTTATACCGGGACAGGGGATTCACCCCTCCACTTT. Amino acids: CASSIYTGTGDSPLHF.

The rearrangement joins TRBV28 to TRBJ2-3; D unclear. The CDR3 runs to 14 residues. From germline, CDR1 is MDHEN and CDR2 SYDVKM. The V end lost 3 bases, the J end lost 0 bases, and 7 bases lay between the germline ends. CDR3: CASSLQTSTDTQYF. The CDR3 region has the DNA TGTGCCAGCAGTTTGCAGACTAGCACAGATACGCAGTATTTT.

This chain uses TRBV6-5 with TRBJ1-2; D not certain. The V end was cut by 2 bases, the J end by 6 bases, with 7 bases between. The germline V gene has CDR1 MNHEY and CDR2 SVGAGI. This CDR3 region has 12 residues. The CDR3 DNA sequence: TGTGCCAGCAGTTACGCGGGAAATGGCTACACCTTC. The encoded protein is CASSYAGNGYTF.

On this clone itself: A read error is likely, as this CDR3 ends without the conserved phenylalanine or tryptophan. This chain connects TRBV27 to TRBJ2-4; D is unclear. This CDR3 is 14 amino acids long. Germline values: CDR1 MNHEY, CDR2 SMNVEV (reference sequence). The V end was cut by 6 bases, the J end by 0 bases, with 9 bases between. The chain's CDR3 is CASSGLLAKNIQYL. In nucleotides, the CDR3 is TGTGCCAGCAGCGGTCTTTTAGCCAAAAACATTCAGTACCTC.

The V gene is TRBV27, the J gene TRBJ1-5; 7 bases map to TRBD1. The CDR3 contains 15 residues. In germline, CDR1 is MNHEY, CDR2 SMNVEV (reference sequence). The V and J ends lost 6 bases and 3 bases, in that order; junction bases with no gene match: 8. The CDR3 bases are TGTGCCAGCAGAAGACAGGGAACCTACAATCAGCCCCAGCATTTT. Translated: CASRRQGTYNQPQHF.

The chain employs TRBV2 and TRBJ2-5, with D unclear. Germline V gene sequence: CDR1 SNHLY, CDR2 FYNNEI. Trimming pared 7 bases from V and 5 bases from J, leaving 8 bases between. The CDR3 loop spans 11 amino acids. As DNA, the CDR3 is TGTGCCAGCACTATTCGTGAGACCCAGTACTTC. This translates into CASTIRETQYF. Drawing the rest from reference TRBV2 and TRBJ2-5, the complete variable domain is EPEVTQTPSHQVTQMGQEVILRCVPISNHLYFYWYRQILGQKVEFLVSFYNNEISEKSEIFDDQFSVERPDGSNFTLKIRSTKLEDSAMYFCASTIRETQYFGPGTRLLVL.

The chain carries TRBV6-5 and TRBJ2-7; maybe TRBD1 (5 bases). Trimming took off 0 bases at V and 6 bases at J, with 9 bases between the two ends. The length of the CDR3 is 13 residues. The germline CDR1 and CDR2 sequences are MNHEY and SVGAGI. The CDR3, as DNA: TGTGCCAGCAGTTACTCCAGGGTATCCGAGCAGTACTTC. This gives the protein CASSYSRVSEQYF.

The chain uses TRBV5-1 and TRBJ2-7; TRBD2 aligns across 9 bases. The length of the CDR3 is 20 residues. Germline CDR1 SGHRS, CDR2 YFSETQ. Losses at the gene ends were 3 bases for V and 3 bases for J; bases not matched to a gene: 22. The CDR3 bases are TGCGCCAGCAGCTCCGGAGCCTTGGGACTAGCATATAGTACAAACTACGAGCAGTACTTC. The encoded protein is CASSSGALGLAYSTNYEQYF.

V gene TRBV19 combines with J gene TRBJ1-2; D perhaps matches TRBD1 (6 bases). This CDR3 is 14 amino acids long. Per germline, CDR1 LNHDA and CDR2 SQIVND (reference sequence). Deletions cut 5 bases from V and 2 bases from J, with 12 bases between. CDR3: CASSYRDTNYGYTF. CDR3 in DNA: TGTGCCAGTAGTTACAGGGACACGAACTATGGCTACACCTTC.